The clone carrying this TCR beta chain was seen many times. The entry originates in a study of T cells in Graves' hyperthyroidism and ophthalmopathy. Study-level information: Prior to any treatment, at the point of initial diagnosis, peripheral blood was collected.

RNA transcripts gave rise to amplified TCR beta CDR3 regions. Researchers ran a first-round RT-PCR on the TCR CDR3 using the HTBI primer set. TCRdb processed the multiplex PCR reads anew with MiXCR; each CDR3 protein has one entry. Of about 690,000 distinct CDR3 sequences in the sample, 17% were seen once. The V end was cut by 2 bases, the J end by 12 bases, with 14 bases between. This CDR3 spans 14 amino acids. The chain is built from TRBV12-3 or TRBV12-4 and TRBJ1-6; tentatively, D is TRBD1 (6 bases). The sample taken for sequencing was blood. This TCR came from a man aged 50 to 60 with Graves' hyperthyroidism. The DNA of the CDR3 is TGTGCCAGCAGTTTAACAGGGAATGGGAGACCCCTCCACTTT. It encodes CASSLTGNGRPLHF.